This TCR beta chain was observed in a study of T-cell memory formation after mild COVID-19. 5'RACE, which relied on constant-segment primers, yielded TCR alpha and TCR beta cDNA libraries carrying sample barcodes and UMIs. TCRdb passed the 5' RACE reads through MiXCR, listing each CDR3 protein once. The sample records almost 350,000 distinct CDR3 sequences, 20% to 25% being singletons. Study results and caveats: Cross-reactive memory seemingly joined, as some responding clones were found in pre-infection memory.

This clonotype appeared a few times. The target antigen is unknown. Sequencing was performed on PBMCs or a T cell subset sorted from them (not recorded which). The clonotype originates from a man between 18 and 29 years old who had mild COVID-19 (a few samples of this study predate the infection). Cell type and time point are not known.

CDR3 sequence (DNA): TGTGCCAGCAGCCCCGGGTATGGAGGTATACCTGAAGCTTTCTTT. This translates into CASSPGYGGIPEAFF. This chain connects TRBV28 to TRBJ1-1; D remains unclear. This CDR3 comprises 15 residues. Germline V CDR1 and CDR2: MDHEN, SYDVKM. Trimming left V 6 bases short and J 6 bases short, with 20 bases between.